These T cell receptor beta chains were read from a single sample in a study of T cell responses to AZD1222 COVID-19 vaccine. The data were produced by immunoSEQ multiplex PCR, yet TCRdb's version contains in-frame clones alone and is incomplete. Of about 120,000 clones listed, more than 75% are singletons. The starting material was peripheral blood, obtained on day 0 of AZD1222 vaccination. The receptors were gathered from an adult in good health. The CDR3 runs from the conserved cysteine through the conserved F or W. D genes are given only for firm matches. Not every row has a clone size; where given, it reads once, few, many or a size class.

cdr3_aa cdr3_nt cdr3_length v_call clone_size j_call d_call
CASSLNRYELFF TGTGCCAGCAGCTTAAACCGTTACGAGCTGTTTTTT 12 TRBV7-3 once TRBJ2-2 -
CASSLASNQPQHF TGTGCCAGCTCACTCGCAAGCAATCAGCCCCAGCATTTT 13 TRBV18 - TRBJ1-5 -
CASTKEGVLDTQYF TGTGCCAGCACTAAAGAGGGGGTCCTGGATACGCAGTATTTT 14 TRBV6-5 - TRBJ2-3 -
CASSIEVQRGPYEQYF TGTGCCAGTAGTATAGAGGTCCAGCGGGGACCCTACGAGCAGTACTTC 16 TRBV19 - TRBJ2-7 TRBD2
CASSFSREEGYGYTF TGTGCCAGCAGCTTTAGTAGGGAGGAGGGCTATGGCTACACCTTC 15 TRBV5-6 - TRBJ1-2 -
CASSQAQGYEQYF TGTGCCAGCAGCCAAGCTCAGGGCTACGAGCAGTACTTC 13 TRBV14 - TRBJ2-7 -
CASSPYGAWDQPQHF TGTGCCAGCAGCCCCTATGGGGCTTGGGATCAGCCCCAGCATTTT 15 TRBV7-8 - TRBJ1-5 -
CASSPRVGQWVYEQYF TGTGCCAGCAGCCCTAGAGTAGGACAGTGGGTCTACGAGCAGTACTTC 16 TRBV9 once TRBJ2-7 -
CASSGYTEAFF TGTGCCAGCAGCGGGTACACTGAAGCTTTCTTT 11 TRBV9 - TRBJ1-1 -
CASSLRGNTGELFF TGTGCCAGCAGTTTGAGGGGGAACACCGGGGAGCTGTTTTTT 14 TRBV6-5 few TRBJ2-2 -
CASSLTILAGGTDTQYF TGTGCCAGCAGCTTAACCATACTAGCGGGAGGCACAGATACGCAGTATTTT 17 TRBV11-3 - TRBJ2-3 TRBD2
CASSLRPWDEQYF TGTGCCAGTAGTTTACGCCCCTGGGACGAGCAGTACTTC 13 TRBV19 - TRBJ2-7 -
CASSLVVVPSGANVLTF TGCGCCAGCAGCCTGGTAGTGGTCCCCTCTGGGGCCAACGTCCTGACTTTC 17 TRBV5-1 - TRBJ2-6 -
CASTVEGTGELFF TGTGCCAGCACCGTGGAAGGGACCGGGGAGCTGTTTTTT 13 TRBV5-5 - TRBJ2-2 -
CASSLGDNRDEQFF TGTGCCAGCAGCCTTGGGGACAATCGGGATGAGCAGTTCTTC 14 TRBV7-3 few TRBJ2-1 -
CASSQDAGDQETQYF TGCGCCAGCAGCCAAGATGCAGGGGACCAAGAGACCCAGTACTTC 15 TRBV4-1 - TRBJ2-5 -
CATTPFRNRDREETQYF TGTGCCACCACCCCGTTCCGAAACCGCGACAGGGAAGAGACCCAGTACTTC 17 TRBV24-1 - TRBJ2-5 TRBD1
CASSQPNQPQHF TGTGCCAGCAGTCAACCTAATCAGCCCCAGCATTTT 12 TRBV25-1 - TRBJ1-5 -
CASSLGVHEQFF TGTGCCAGCAGTTTAGGTGTCCATGAGCAGTTCTTC 12 TRBV27 many TRBJ2-1 -
CASSFLEEQPQHF TGTGCCAGCAGTTTCCTGGAGGAGCAGCCCCAGCATTTT 13 TRBV28 - TRBJ1-5 -
CASSSRSADTQYF TGTGCCAGCAGCTCTAGGTCGGCAGATACGCAGTATTTT 13 TRBV11-3 - TRBJ2-3 -
CSVEDRGRLNTEAFF TGCAGCGTTGAAGACAGGGGGCGGCTTAACACTGAAGCTTTCTTT 15 TRBV29-1 - TRBJ1-1 TRBD1
CASSLWLDTGELFF TGTGCCAGCAGCTTATGGCTGGACACCGGGGAGCTGTTTTTT 14 TRBV7-3 once TRBJ2-2 -
CASSIHRQGIDQPQHF TGTGCCAGTAGTATCCACCGGCAGGGGATCGATCAGCCCCAGCATTTT 16 TRBV19 - TRBJ1-5 -
CASSFLEEQYF TGTGCCAGCAGTTTCTTAGAAGAGCAGTACTTC 11 TRBV28 - TRBJ2-7 -
CASSQPRLGAEYGYTF TGCGCCAGCAGTCAACCCCGTTTGGGGGCTGAATATGGCTACACCTTC 16 TRBV23-1 - TRBJ1-2 -
CASHNLRPAIRRSGNSPLHF TGCGCCAGCCATAACCTACGTCCGGCTATCCGTAGATCGGGTAATTCACCCCTCCACTTT 20 TRBV10-1 - TRBJ1-6 -
CASSGNYGYTF TGTGCCAGTTCAGGGAACTATGGCTACACCTTC 11 TRBV27 - TRBJ1-2 -
CASSQGFTSGYPNEQFF TGCGCCAGCAGCCAAGGATTTACTAGCGGGTATCCCAATGAGCAGTTCTTC 17 TRBV4-1 - TRBJ2-1 TRBD2
CASSLGAKNIQYF TGTGCCAGCAGCTTAGGGGCCAAAAACATTCAGTACTTC 13 TRBV13 - TRBJ2-4 -
CSVPLAGVVGNEQFF TGCAGCGTTCCCCTGGCCGGGGTGGTCGGGAATGAGCAGTTCTTC 15 TRBV29-1 - TRBJ2-1 -
CASSSLVAARPNEQYF TGCGCCAGCAGCTCGCTTGTGGCGGCCAGGCCCAACGAGCAGTACTTC 16 TRBV5-1 - TRBJ2-7 -
CASSQDRSRAGYNEQFF TGTGCCAGCAGCCAAGATCGGTCTAGAGCGGGCTACAATGAGCAGTTCTTC 17 TRBV3-1/TRBV3-2 - TRBJ2-1 -
CASSVAPSGSGLEQYF TGTGCCAGCAGCGTAGCCCCTAGCGGGAGCGGTTTGGAGCAGTACTTC 16 TRBV9 - TRBJ2-7 TRBD2
CASRRQLGEKLFF TGTGCCAGCAGGAGGCAGTTAGGAGAAAAACTGTTTTTT 13 TRBV6-1 - TRBJ1-4 -
CASSEGLDSPLHF TGTGCCAGCAGTGAGGGCCTCGATTCACCCCTCCACTTT 13 TRBV6-4 - TRBJ1-6 -
CASSRYRGQYYEQYF TGTGCCAGCAGTCGTTACAGGGGGCAATACTACGAGCAGTACTTC 15 TRBV6-5 - TRBJ2-7 TRBD1
CASSLDPGIGYGYTF TGTGCCAGCAGTTTAGACCCGGGGATTGGATATGGCTACACCTTC 15 TRBV28 - TRBJ1-2 -
CASSGGQVGDTQYF TGCGCCAGCAGCGGGGGCCAGGTGGGAGATACGCAGTATTTT 14 TRBV4-1 - TRBJ2-3 -
CASSYGSGGNSPLHF TGCGCCAGCAGCTACGGGTCGGGTGGAAATTCACCCCTCCACTTT 15 TRBV5-1 - TRBJ1-6 -
CASSYSVGTYNYGYTF TGTGCCAGCAGTTACTCGGTGGGGACTTATAACTATGGCTACACCTTC 16 TRBV6-5 - TRBJ1-2 -
CASSSIGRGTNTEAFF TGTGCCAGCAGTTCTATAGGGAGAGGGACGAACACTGAAGCTTTCTTT 16 TRBV9 - TRBJ1-1 -
CASSPMGNIQYF TGTGCCAGCAGCCCTATGGGAAACATTCAGTACTTC 12 TRBV12-3/TRBV12-4 - TRBJ2-4 -
CASSGDRVGTEAFF TGTGCCAGCAGCGGGGACAGGGTGGGAACTGAAGCTTTCTTT 14 TRBV9 - TRBJ1-1 TRBD1
CASSPGQGASGNTIYF TGTGCCAGCTCACCAGGGCAGGGGGCCTCTGGAAACACCATATATTTT 16 TRBV18 - TRBJ1-3 TRBD1
CATSSRAAADTQYF TGTGCCACCAGCTCGAGAGCGGCGGCAGATACGCAGTATTTT 14 TRBV15 few TRBJ2-3 -
CASSLTGDSSEAFF TGTGCCAGCAGCTTAACCGGGGACAGCTCTGAAGCTTTCTTT 14 TRBV7-9 few TRBJ1-1 TRBD1
CASSQTNPLITGGELFF TGTGCCAGCAGCCAAACGAATCCCTTAATAACCGGGGGGGAGCTGTTTTTT 17 TRBV3-1/TRBV3-2 - TRBJ2-2 -